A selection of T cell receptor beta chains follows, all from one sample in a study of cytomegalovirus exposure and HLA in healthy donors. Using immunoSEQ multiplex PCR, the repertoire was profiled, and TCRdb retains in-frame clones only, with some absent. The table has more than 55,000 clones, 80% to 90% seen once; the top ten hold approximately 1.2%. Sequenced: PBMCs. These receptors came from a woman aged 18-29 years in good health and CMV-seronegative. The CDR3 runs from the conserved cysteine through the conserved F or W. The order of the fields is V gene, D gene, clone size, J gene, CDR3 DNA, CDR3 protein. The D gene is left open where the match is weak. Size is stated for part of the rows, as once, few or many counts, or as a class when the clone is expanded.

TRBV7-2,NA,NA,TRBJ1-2,TGTGCCAGCAGCTTATTTGACAGCCGGGGCTACACCTTC,CASSLFDSRGYTF
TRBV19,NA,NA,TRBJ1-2,TGTGCCAGTTGGACAGATAACTATGGCTACACCTTC,CASWTDNYGYTF
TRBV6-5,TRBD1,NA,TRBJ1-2,TGTGCCAGCAGTTACTCAGCAGGGGGCTATGGCTACACCTTC,CASSYSAGGYGYTF
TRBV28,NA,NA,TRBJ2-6,TGTGCCAGCAGTTTCACAGGTGCTGGGGCCAACGTCCTGACTTTC,CASSFTGAGANVLTF
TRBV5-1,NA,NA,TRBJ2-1,TGCGCCAGCAGCTTGGTAGGGGCCCGAAATGAGCAGTTCTTC,CASSLVGARNEQFF
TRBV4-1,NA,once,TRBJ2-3,TGCGCCAGCAGCGCGGGAAATTTGGATACGCAGTATTTT,CASSAGNLDTQYF
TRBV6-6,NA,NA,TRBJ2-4,TGTGCCAGCAGTTTCCCGGGGAACATTCAGTACTTC,CASSFPGNIQYF
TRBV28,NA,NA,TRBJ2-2,TGTGCCAGCAGTAGGGTGGAGGTCTACACCGGGGAGCTGTTTTTT,CASSRVEVYTGELFF
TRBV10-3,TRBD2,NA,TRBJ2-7,TGTGCCATCAGCCCTCGGGGGGGGCGCCGAGACTACGAGCAGTACTTC,CAISPRGGRRDYEQYF
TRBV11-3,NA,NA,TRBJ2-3,TGTGCCAGCAGCTTAAGGGGAGCAGGGGGAGGTCATACGCAGTATTTT,CASSLRGAGGGHTQYF
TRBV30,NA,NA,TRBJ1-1,TGTGCCTGGAGCAAGGACAGGAACACTGAAGCTTTCTTT,CAWSKDRNTEAFF